This record covers a single T cell receptor (beta chain). The data stem from a study of blood T cell repertoires in COVID-19. Germline V gene data show CDR1 as MNHEY and CDR2 as SMNVEV (reference sequence). This CDR3 is built from 18 residues. J was trimmed by 1 base and V by 0 bases; bases with no gene match: 11. In the original workflow: Using reference gene primer amplification, nucleated cell counts were estimated. Profiled with immunoSEQ multiplex PCR; TCRdb holds only in-frame clones, not every one. Clone size and the V and J calls come from that table; the DNA yielded D and trimming. The data hold about 130,000 clones, with 85% to 90% observed a single time.

The TCR was taken from a man aged 50-60 years with active or convalescent COVID-19. V is TRBV27 and J is TRBJ1-1; 7 bases match TRBD1. The sequencing sample was made of peripheral blood. The CDR3 here is CASSLSTLGQERNTEAFF. The CDR3 bases are TGTGCCAGCAGTTTATCGACCCTCGGACAGGAACGGAACACTGAAGCTTTCTTT.